This T cell receptor (beta chain) was recovered during a study of CXCR3-negative and CXCR3-positive naive CD8 T cells. Study observations and caveats: Similarly elevated diversity marked both naive subsets, with memory CD8+ cells showing far lower diversity. CXCR3-negative naive cells had less hydrophobic TRB CDR3s than did CXCR3-positive naive cells.

As to this clonotype: Its antigen is not known.

It was by 5' RACE with UMI labels that the TRB cDNA libraries were prepared. TCRdb processed the 5' RACE reads again and assigns one entry to each CDR3 protein, with no DNA. This table lists fewer than 80,000 distinct CDR3 sequences. CDR3 length: 16 amino acids. In germline, CDR1 is SQVTM, CDR2 ANQGSEA. This TCR was recovered from a human donor in good health. Some clones in this sample may be carry-over from other donors' samples. The sample taken for sequencing was naive CXCR3- CD8+ T cells from blood. Subset: CD45RO-CCR7+CD27+CD95- naive CD8+ T cells lacking CXCR3 (TNR3-). V is TRBV29-1 and J is TRBJ2-1; TCRdb calls TRBD2, which cannot be checked without DNA. This chain's CDR3 is CSVDGTSGGSYNEQFF.